Listed here is a single T cell receptor (beta chain). Its antigen is currently not known. No much larger clonotype is one base removed from it; base qualities were not supplied. In the ViraFEST assay, PBMC were stimulated with viral peptide pools, and TCR sequencing was then used to find antigen-specific CD4+ T cell clonotypes based on their expansion. After 10 to 11 days of culture, CD4+ T cells were isolated with the EasySep CD4+ T cell isolation kit. Each participant got two doses of an mRNA SARS-CoV-2 vaccine, either BNT162b2 or mRNA-1273. None of the healthy vaccine recipients had a prior SARS-CoV-2 infection, which was confirmed by nucleocapsid antibody tests that came back negative both before and after vaccination. About 2 million PBMC per well were cultured in IMDM with roughly 5% human AB serum, 10 IU/ml IL-2 and gentamicin, plus 10 ug/ml peptides. On days 3 and 7, half of the culture medium was replaced with fresh IL-2-containing medium. Each peptide stimulation condition was cultured in triplicate wells unless otherwise noted. Using Ficoll-Paque Plus gradient centrifugation, PBMC were separated from whole blood and then either used fresh or cryopreserved at -140C. The spike proteins of SARS-CoV-2 and of the common cold coronaviruses HCoV-NL63, HCoV-OC43 and HCoV-229E were spanned by overlapping peptide pools. The QIAamp micro DNA kit was used to extract genomic DNA from the cultured CD4+ T cells.

The library relied on the immunoSEQ multiplex PCR assay. DNA from the CD4+ T cells that had been cultured and isolated underwent TCR beta CDR3 sequencing. Concerning the study's data processing: The analysis removed non-productive TCR sequences, trimmed reads to the CDR3 region, and retained only CDR3s that were 7 or more amino acids long. Antigen-specific clonotypes were identified with the MANAFEST web app by comparing expansion in peptide wells against reference cultures. To count as positive, a clone had to show expansion at FDR<0.05 compared with the reference and with all other wells, an odds ratio above 5, and a frequency above 0.1% in two replicate wells. A clonotype was called cross-reactive if it was significantly expanded both in SARS-CoV-2 spike wells and in at least one common cold coronavirus spike condition. Using the stringdist R package, CDR3 similarity was measured by Levenshtein distance, and unrooted trees were constructed with ape in R 3.6.1. TCRdb holds this immuneACCESS table with in-frame rearrangements only. Some clones are missing; in checked studies, unresolved V genes explain under half, and the rest has no known cause. V, J and clone size were drawn from that table, and D and trimming were deduced from the DNA. The sample has tens of thousands of clones on record, around four fifths of them singletons. The top ten clonotypes cover more than 0.85% of the sample.

The sample belongs to a study of vaccination effects on CD4 cells after COVID-19 (dated 2022 in TCRdb). Turning to the overall study: Post-vaccine samples across the study were collected a median of 72 days after the second dose, with a range of 14 to 241. SARS-CoV-2 spike-specific CD4+ TCR repertoires were compared before and after mRNA vaccination in COVID-19 convalescent patients and in infection-naive vaccine recipients. Altogether, around 11 COVID-19 convalescent patients and a few SARS-CoV-2-naive healthy vaccine recipients made up the full study. Cultures from other donors in the study were sequenced using the Oncomine TCR Beta short-read assay on an Illumina iSeq 100.

Including cysteine and phenylalanine, the CDR3 has 15 amino acids. The only DNA kept is the CDR3, 45 bases in frame from the first base. Compared with germline, V lacks 6 bases and J lacks 3 bases; bases without a gene match: 7. CDR1 is given as MNHEY and CDR2 as SVGAGI, both from the germline V gene. Overall results and qualifications from the work: Limitations of the study were the small number of convalescent patients and the absence of early post-infection timepoints. In healthy vaccine recipients, vaccine-induced clones were almost all SARS-CoV-2 mono-reactive, with only 1 of 255 being cross-reactive with common cold coronaviruses. Both infection-induced and vaccine-induced clones contracted markedly at late post-vaccination timepoints, which is consistent with waning T cell responses.

The receptor chain draws on TRBV6-5 and TRBJ2-3, with 9 bases matching TRBD1. Specimen: CD4+ T cells from PBMCs cultured with HCoV-OC43 spike peptides, collected after COVID-19 vaccination. This specimen's cell subset or site label, per the study, means: HCoV-OC43 spike overlapping peptide pool stimulation. This receptor was identified in a human donor who received a COVID-19 vaccine. The base sequence is TGTGCCAGCAGATCTGGACAGGGGAGAACAGATACGCAGTATTTT. It translates to CASRSGQGRTDTQYF.